This section outlines one TCR beta chain sequence together with its context. Its antigen is not known. This sample is part of a study of neoadjuvant anti-PD-1 for oral cavity cancer. The overall study: Non-progressing patients received a fourth nivolumab dose near day 43, then surgery on days 50-56.

The CDR3 length is 14 residues. Germline V CDR1 and CDR2: MRHNA, SNTAGT. Trimming shortened V by 6 bases and J by 10 bases, and 16 bases separated the two germline ends. Study-level points and caveats: With three patients per group, TCR findings need larger cohorts.

Most PBMC samples had 480 ng input DNA in six replicates. Clones were sequenced by immunoSEQ multiplex PCR, and TCRdb holds only the in-frame ones, with some missing. The sample lists more than 13,000 clones; 70% were seen once. The V gene is TRBV6-4, the J gene TRBJ1-6; D is unresolved. The sequencing used PBMCs, collected before nivolumab (anti-PD-1) treatment. The receptor comes from a person aged 40 to 85 with oral cavity squamous cell carcinoma. The CDR3 sequence: CASSRGGSRSPLHF. The CDR3 DNA sequence: TGTGCCAGCAGCCGGGGAGGGTCCCGATCACCCCTCCACTTT.